This TCR beta chain was sequenced for a study of vaccination effects on CD4 cells after COVID-19. Findings and limits, study-wide: Limitations: small convalescent group and missing early post-infection timepoints. Clones arising from infection and from vaccination showed marked clonal contraction late after vaccination.

Sequencing was performed with immunoSEQ multiplex PCR; in TCRdb, only in-frame clones are kept and a portion is missing. The sample includes 65,000 to 90,000 clones, 60% to 75% seen only once; the top ten take around 3%. Antigen-specific CD4+ T cells were first expanded with viral peptide pools by the ViraFEST assay and only then sequenced. It was after approximately 11 days of culture that CD4+ T cells were isolated. Nucleocapsid antibodies were negative in the vaccine recipients, who had never had SARS-CoV-2 infection. It was on days 3 and 7 that half the medium was replaced with IL-2 medium. Points on this clone: Its antigen is currently unknown.

This clonotype was obtained from a human donor who received a COVID-19 vaccine. The source material was CD4+ T cells from PBMCs cultured with HCoV-NL63 spike peptides, sampled before COVID-19 vaccination.

DNA for the CDR3: TGTGCCAGCAGCCAAGACGGTCAGGGGAATCAGCCCCAGCATTTT. Translating gives CASSQDGQGNQPQHF. This chain joins TRBV4-2 and TRBJ1-5; maybe TRBD1 (6 bases). CDR3 size: 15 residues. Trimming took 0 bases from V and 4 from J, leaving 10 bases between them. Germline assignment: CDR1 LGHNA and CDR2 YNFKEQ.